Below are 10 T cell receptor beta chains sequenced from a single sample in a study of shared clonotypes between healthy human individuals. Data came from immunoSEQ multiplex PCR; TCRdb stores just in-frame clones and leaves some out. This sample has under 1,900,000 clones, with 98% to 99% found just once. Sequencing input: naive CD4+ T cells sorted from blood. Specified subset: CD45RA+ positively selected. The receptors here all came from a man aged 25 to 45 in good health.

This rearrangement joins TRBV19 to TRBJ2-7, with D maybe TRBD1 (5 bases). The CDR3 has 14 residues. Germline CDR1 reads LNHDA; CDR2 reads SQIVND (reference sequence). Trimming shortened V by 5 bases and J by 2 bases, and 13 bases separated the two germline ends. CDR3 DNA: TGTGCCAGTAGTCCCCTGCAGGGAACCTACGAGCAGTACTTC. Translating gives CASSPLQGTYEQYF.

The chain joins TRBV6-1 to TRBJ1-5; 8 bases fit TRBD1. The germline V gene has CDR1 MNHNS and CDR2 SASEGT. This CDR3 is built from 15 residues. With 6 bases clipped from V and 4 bases from J, the junction kept 8 bases outside the gene matches. The CDR3 here is CASRDQDRANQPQHF. As DNA, the CDR3 is TGTGCCAGCAGAGACCAGGACAGGGCGAATCAGCCCCAGCATTTT.

This rearrangement joins TRBV14 to TRBJ2-6; TRBD2 is a possible D gene (6 bases). The CDR3 extends over 19 amino acids. The V gene lost 6 bases and the J gene lost 0 bases, with 21 bases spanning the gap. In germline, CDR1 is SGHDN, CDR2 FVKESK. The CDR3 DNA is TGTGCCAGCAGTCTTCCGGCGGGGCATCCGAGCTCTGGGGCCAACGTCCTGACTTTC. It encodes CASSLPAGHPSSGANVLTF.

V is TRBV10-3 and J is TRBJ1-1; no firm D call. From germline, CDR1 is ENHRY and CDR2 SYGVKD. The V end lost 11 bases, the J end lost 1 base, and 2 bases lay between the germline ends. This CDR3 region has 9 residues. DNA for the CDR3: TGTGCCTCGAACACTGAAGCTTTCTTT. It is translated as CASNTEAFF.

The V call is TRBV4-3, the J call TRBJ1-2, with D hard to call. The V gene lost 0 bases and the J gene lost 0 bases, with 5 bases spanning the gap. This CDR3 comprises 14 residues. Germline V gives CDR1 LGHNA, CDR2 YSLEER. As DNA, the CDR3 is TGCGCCAGCAGCCAAGATAGGGCTAACTATGGCTACACCTTC. Its translation is CASSQDRANYGYTF.

About this clone itself: This CDR3 is also generated by other DNA sequences in the sample. The chain employs TRBV7-8 and TRBJ2-2, with 8 bases aligning to TRBD2. The V and J ends lost 5 bases and 0 bases, in that order; junction bases with no gene match: 5. This CDR3 spans 16 amino acids. CDR1 is SGHVS and CDR2 is FQNEAQ in the germline V gene. The CDR3 DNA reads as TGTGCCAGCAGCCCCCGTAGCGGGGCGAACACCGGGGAGCTGTTTTTT. Its translation: CASSPRSGANTGELFF.

The chain combines TRBV28 with TRBJ1-2; D is unclear. Germline loops: CDR1 MDHEN, CDR2 SYDVKM. V lost 7 bases and J 4 bases, leaving 10 bases between the germline ends. The CDR3 contains 12 residues. The DNA for the CDR3 is TGTGCCAGCACGTGGGGTGGCTATGGCTACACCTTC. It yields the protein CASTWGGYGYTF.

The V and J genes are TRBV4-3 and TRBJ2-7; a weak D match, TRBD2 (5 bases). The CDR3 sequence is 12 residues long. V dropped 0 bases and J dropped 12 bases, with 12 bases sitting between them. The germline V gene has CDR1 LGHNA and CDR2 YSLEER. CDR3 residues: CASSQDLRVLYF. The CDR3 coding sequence is TGCGCCAGCAGCCAAGATTTGAGGGTTCTGTACTTC.

The chain couples TRBV5-4 to TRBJ1-2; D possibly corresponds to TRBD1 (5 bases). V lost 2 bases and J 0 bases, leaving 11 bases between the germline ends. The CDR3 sequence is 15 residues long. CDR1 and CDR2 (germline): SGHNT, YYREEE (reference sequence). The CDR3 DNA sequence: TGTGCCAGCAGCTTAGTGGGGCCGGCTAACTATGGCTACACCTTC. Translation: CASSLVGPANYGYTF.

The chain recombines TRBV4-1 with TRBJ2-7; the D gene is possibly TRBD2 (6 bases). V was clipped by 0 bases and J by 4 bases, with 13 bases between them. The germline V gene encodes CDR1 MGHRA and CDR2 YSYEKL. This CDR3 is 15 amino acids long. CDR3 loop: CASSQEWIADYEQYF. CDR3 DNA sequence: TGCGCCAGCAGCCAAGAGTGGATAGCGGATTACGAGCAGTACTTC.